The 11 T cell receptor beta chains listed next were all sequenced from one sample in a study of blood T cell repertoires in COVID-19. This table comes from immunoSEQ multiplex PCR, and its TCRdb copy is limited to in-frame clones, with some not included. The data show around 55,000 clones, 90% seen once. Material: peripheral blood. The receptors come from a man between 35 and 55 years old with acute or convalescent COVID-19.

A single count supports this clone. V usage is TRBV5-3 and J usage is TRBJ2-7; 7 bases map to TRBD1. TRBV5-3 is identified as an open reading frame with a role that is uncertain. The V and J ends lost 3 bases and 3 bases, in that order; junction bases with no gene match: 9. The CDR3 is 15 amino acids. In DNA form, the CDR3 reads TGTGCCAGAAGCTCAATCCGGGACAGCTACTACGAGCAGTACTTC. Translated, it gives CARSSIRDSYYEQYF.

The genes are TRBV18 and TRBJ2-3, with 12 nucleotides matching TRBD2. V shed 4 bases and J 5 bases; nucleotides not matched to a gene: 4. Germline CDR1 reads KGHSH; CDR2 reads LQKENI. The CDR3 consists of 15 residues. The DNA for the CDR3 is TGTGCCAGCTCACTGACTAGCGGGAGAGTAGATACGCAGTATTTT. Its translation: CASSLTSGRVDTQYF.

The rearrangement links TRBV4-2 to TRBJ1-4; weak D call: TRBD1 (6 bases). V shed 0 bases and J shed 7 bases, with 12 bases lying between them. Looked up from germline, CDR1 is LGHNA and CDR2 is YNFKEQ. CDR3 length: 15 amino acids. This CDR3 reads CASSQDEGDTEKLFF. CDR3 coding DNA: TGTGCCAGCAGCCAAGATGAGGGGGACACTGAAAAACTGTTTTTT.

This chain connects TRBV5-1 to TRBJ2-2, with 7 bases lining up with TRBD2. Germline CDR1 and CDR2: SGHRS and YFSETQ. V gave up 3 bases and J gave up 2 bases; unmatched junction bases: 4. The CDR3 is made up of 15 amino acids. In DNA form, the CDR3 reads TGCGCCAGCAGCTCGGGACTACCAAACACCGGGGAGCTGTTTTTT. Its protein product is CASSSGLPNTGELFF.

V gene TRBV6-7 combines with J gene TRBJ1-1; D remains ambiguous. TRBV6-7 is an ORF, and what it does is uncertain. V was shortened by 6 bases and J by 1 base, with 6 bases between the two germline ends. The CDR3 is 12 residues long. DNA for the CDR3: TGTGCCAGCAGGCAGGAGAACACTGAAGCTTTCTTT. Encoded protein: CASRQENTEAFF.

This clone was picked up one time. This chain joins TRBV7-9 and TRBJ2-7; D possibly corresponds to TRBD1 (6 bases). The CDR3 loop spans 15 amino acids. The V and J ends lost 2 bases and 3 bases respectively, with 14 bases between them. In germline, CDR1 is SEHNR, CDR2 FQNEAQ (reference sequence). CDR3 in DNA: TGTGCCAGCAGCTTAAAAGCAGGGGAAAGCTACGAGCAGTACTTC. The encoded protein is CASSLKAGESYEQYF.

This sequence joins TRBV6-5 and TRBJ1-2; tentatively, D is TRBD1 (5 bases). From germline, CDR1 is MNHEY and CDR2 SVGAGI. The CDR3 has 14 amino acids. The V and J ends lost 8 bases and 2 bases respectively, with 15 bases between them. The CDR3 is CASGRTGGNYGYTF. The DNA of the CDR3 is TGTGCCAGCGGCCGAACCGGGGGGAACTATGGCTACACCTTC.

The chain carries TRBV6-4 and TRBJ2-2, with 7 bases lining up with TRBD2. This CDR3 has 16 amino acids. The J segment lost 4 bases and the V segment lost 4 bases, leaving 9 bases of the junction unmatched. Germline loops: CDR1 MRHNA, CDR2 SNTAGT. In nucleotides, the CDR3 is TGTGCCAGCAGTGCTGGGGCGGGAGAAGCCACCGGGGAGCTGTTTTTT. This encodes CASSAGAGEATGELFF.

The chain recombines TRBV2 with TRBJ2-2; D is undetermined. CDR3 length equals 14 residues. With 2 bases removed from V and 5 bases from J, the gap between germline ends came to 9 bases. Germline V gene lookup returns CDR1 SNHLY and CDR2 FYNNEI. CDR3: CASSERVKTGELFF. CDR3 DNA: TGTGCCAGCAGTGAACGGGTGAAGACCGGGGAGCTGTTTTTT.

As DNA, the CDR3 is TGTGCCAGCAGCTTAGGGGCTAAAGATACGCAGTATTTT. Protein: CASSLGAKDTQYF. V and J are TRBV7-9 and TRBJ2-3; D is unresolved. Germline-derived CDR1 and CDR2 are SEHNR and FQNEAQ (reference sequence). This CDR3 region has 13 residues. V was shortened by 1 base and J by 5 bases, with 7 bases between the two germline ends.

V and J are TRBV7-2 and TRBJ1-1; weak D call: TRBD1 (6 bases). Germline V gene lookup returns CDR1 SGHTA and CDR2 FQGNSA. CDR3 size: 14 residues. V lost 1 base, J lost 1 base, and 7 bases lay in between. The chain's CDR3 is CASSLVGGNTEAFF. The CDR3 bases are TGTGCCAGCAGCTTAGTAGGGGGGAACACTGAAGCTTTCTTT.